The clone carrying this T cell receptor beta chain occurred once. This was the immunoSEQ v3 assay. Repertoires were generated with immunoSEQ multiplex PCR, while TCRdb's copy carries only in-frame clones and drops some. The table shows just over 45,000 clones, with around three quarters occurring only once. The data were taken from a study of TIL therapy for anti-PD-1-resistant metastatic lung cancer. Background on the study: Patients had a median age of about 50 years (range roughly 35-85).

Indicated time point: pre-treatment sample, taken before nivolumab and TIL therapy. Germline assignment: CDR1 GTSNPN and CDR2 SVGIG (reference sequence). J was trimmed by 5 bases and V by 0 bases; bases with no gene match: 5. The CDR3 consists of 15 residues. The input for sequencing was blood, taken at baseline. V is TRBV30 and J is TRBJ2-1, with 9 nucleotides matching TRBD2. The receptor was isolated from an older man with non-small cell lung cancer. The chain's CDR3 is CAWSVWASGNNEQFF. The CDR3 nucleotides are TGTGCCTGGAGTGTATGGGCTAGCGGGAACAATGAGCAGTTCTTC.